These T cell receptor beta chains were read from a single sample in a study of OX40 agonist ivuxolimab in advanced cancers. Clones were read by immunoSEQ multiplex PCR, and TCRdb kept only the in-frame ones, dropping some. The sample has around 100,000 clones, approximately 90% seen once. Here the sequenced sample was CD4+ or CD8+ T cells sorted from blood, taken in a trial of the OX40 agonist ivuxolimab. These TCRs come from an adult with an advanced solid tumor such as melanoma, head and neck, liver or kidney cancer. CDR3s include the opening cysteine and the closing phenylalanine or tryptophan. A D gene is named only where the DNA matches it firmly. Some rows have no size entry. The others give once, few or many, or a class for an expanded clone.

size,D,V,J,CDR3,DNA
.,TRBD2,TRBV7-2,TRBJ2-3,CASSPRTSGSTDTQYF,TGTGCCAGCAGCCCCCGGACTAGCGGAAGCACAGATACGCAGTATTTT
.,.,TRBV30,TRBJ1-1,CAWSVLGPDTEAFF,TGTGCCTGGAGTGTCCTGGGACCAGACACTGAAGCTTTCTTT
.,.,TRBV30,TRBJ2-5,CAWSAQETQYF,TGTGCCTGGAGTGCTCAAGAGACCCAGTACTTC
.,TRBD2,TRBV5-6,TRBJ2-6,CASSWGGLRSGANVLTF,TGTGCCAGCAGCTGGGGGGGACTTCGCTCTGGGGCCAACGTCCTGACTTTC
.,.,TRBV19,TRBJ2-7,CASNGPLSEQYF,TGTGCCAGTAACGGACCCCTAAGCGAGCAGTACTTC
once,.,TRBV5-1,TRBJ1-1,CASSLDGRHRLSAEAFF,TGCGCCAGCAGCTTGGACGGCAGGCATAGGCTGAGCGCTGAAGCTTTCTTT
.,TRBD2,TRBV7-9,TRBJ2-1,CASSPGTSGRADEQFF,TGTGCCAGCAGCCCGGGGACTAGCGGGAGGGCGGATGAGCAGTTCTTC
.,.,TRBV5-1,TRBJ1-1,CASSFRVDPRTEAFF,TGCGCCAGCAGCTTCCGGGTCGATCCGCGCACTGAAGCTTTCTTT
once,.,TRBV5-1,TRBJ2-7,CASSPPGVGNYEQYF,TGCGCCAGCAGCCCGCCCGGGGTAGGTAACTACGAGCAGTACTTC
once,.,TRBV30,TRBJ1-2,CAWGGTYGYTF,TGTGCCTGGGGAGGGACCTATGGCTACACCTTC
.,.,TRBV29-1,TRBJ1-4,CSVESLEGLGEKLFF,TGCAGCGTAGAATCTTTAGAGGGATTGGGTGAAAAACTGTTTTTT
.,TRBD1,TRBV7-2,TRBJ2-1,CASSLFRTGNNEQFF,TGTGCCAGCAGCCTGTTCCGGACAGGCAACAATGAGCAGTTCTTC
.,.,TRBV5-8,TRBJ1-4,CASSFGSRANEKLFF,TGTGCCAGCAGCTTCGGGTCCCGGGCTAATGAAAAACTGTTTTTT
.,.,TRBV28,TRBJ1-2,CASSFFLDRTAPSNYGYTF,TGTGCCAGCAGTTTTTTCCTGGACCGGACGGCGCCGTCAAACTATGGCTACACCTTC
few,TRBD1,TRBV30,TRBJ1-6,CAWSKGQGYSPLHF,TGTGCCTGGAGTAAGGGACAGGGGTACTCACCCCTCCACTTT
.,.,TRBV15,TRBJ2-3,CATSPSRGTDTQYF,TGTGCCACCAGCCCCAGCAGGGGCACAGATACGCAGTATTTT
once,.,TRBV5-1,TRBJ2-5,CASSLSPPQAQETQYF,TGCGCCAGCAGCTTGAGTCCGCCGCAGGCCCAAGAGACCCAGTACTTC
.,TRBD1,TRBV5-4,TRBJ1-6,CASSSRGRMDSPLHF,TGTGCCAGCAGCAGCAGGGGGCGAATGGATTCACCCCTCCACTTT
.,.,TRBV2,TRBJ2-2,CASSERAGELFF,TGTGCCAGCAGTGAACGAGCCGGGGAGCTGTTTTTT
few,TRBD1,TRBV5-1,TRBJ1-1,CASSLVETGPEAFF,TGCGCCAGCAGCTTGGTGGAGACAGGGCCTGAAGCTTTCTTT
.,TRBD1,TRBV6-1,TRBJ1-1,CASSRDRSNTEAFF,TGTGCCAGCAGCAGGGACAGAAGTAACACTGAAGCTTTCTTT
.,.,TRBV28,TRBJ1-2,CASSLQGNYGYTF,TGTGCCAGCAGTTTACAGGGTAACTATGGCTACACCTTC
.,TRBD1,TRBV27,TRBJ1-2,CASSRTGGGYGYTF,TGTGCCAGCAGCCGGACAGGGGGCGGCTATGGCTACACCTTC
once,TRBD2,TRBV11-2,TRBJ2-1,CASSLGLAVNNEQFF,TGTGCCAGCAGCTTGGGACTAGCGGTAAACAATGAGCAGTTCTTC
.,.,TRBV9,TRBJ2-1,CASSVSPYNEQFF,TGTGCCAGCAGCGTTAGCCCCTACAATGAGCAGTTCTTC
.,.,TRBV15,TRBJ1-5,CATSRDFQPQHF,TGTGCCACCAGCAGAGATTTTCAGCCCCAGCATTTT
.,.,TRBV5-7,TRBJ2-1,CASSLASELAPTYNEQFF,TGTGCCAGCAGCTTGGCCTCTGAACTAGCCCCAACCTACAATGAGCAGTTCTTC
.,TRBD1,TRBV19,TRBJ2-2,CASTLGQGSTGELFF,TGTGCCAGTACTCTGGGACAGGGTAGCACCGGGGAGCTGTTTTTT
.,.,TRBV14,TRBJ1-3,CASSQGSHIIGNTIYF,TGTGCCAGCAGCCAAGGTTCACACATAATCGGAAACACCATATATTTT
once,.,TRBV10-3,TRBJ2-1,CATKKIEGTRSRTHNEQFF,TGTGCCACCAAGAAAATCGAGGGGACCCGCTCCCGAACTCACAATGAGCAGTTCTTC
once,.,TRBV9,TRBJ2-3,CASSGLGGLAVTDTQYF,TGTGCCAGCAGCGGACTAGGGGGTCTAGCGGTCACAGATACGCAGTATTTT
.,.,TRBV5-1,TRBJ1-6,CASSQEGWLSPLHF,TGCGCCAGCAGCCAGGAGGGGTGGCTCTCACCCCTCCACTTT
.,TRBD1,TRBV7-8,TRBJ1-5,CASSLRQGASQPQHF,TGTGCCAGCAGCTTACGGCAGGGGGCCTCTCAGCCCCAGCATTTT
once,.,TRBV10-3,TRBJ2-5,CAISVGGIGETQYF,TGTGCCATCAGTGTAGGTGGGATTGGAGAGACCCAGTACTTC
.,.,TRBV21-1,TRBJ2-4,CASVARRNLTLLAKNIQYF,TGTGCCAGCGTTGCCCGGAGGAACTTAACTTTACTAGCCAAAAACATTCAGTACTTC
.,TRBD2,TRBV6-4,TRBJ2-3,CASYTGTSFPRDTQYF,TGTGCCAGTTATACCGGGACTAGTTTCCCCCGAGATACGCAGTATTTT
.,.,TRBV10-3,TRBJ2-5,CAISLTGIQETQYF,TGTGCCATCAGCTTAACAGGGATCCAAGAGACCCAGTACTTC
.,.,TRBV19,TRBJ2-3,CASSIAAGQHTDTQYF,TGTGCCAGTAGTATAGCAGCAGGGCAACACACAGATACGCAGTATTTT
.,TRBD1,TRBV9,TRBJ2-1,CASSVAGGKFNEQFF,TGTGCCAGCAGCGTAGCAGGGGGTAAATTCAATGAGCAGTTCTTC
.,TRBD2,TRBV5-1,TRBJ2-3,CASSVSTSGRDTQYF,TGCGCCAGCAGCGTCTCGACTAGCGGGAGGGATACGCAGTATTTT
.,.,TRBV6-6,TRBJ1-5,CASSPGGWEPQHF,TGTGCCAGCAGTCCCGGGGGCTGGGAGCCCCAGCATTTT
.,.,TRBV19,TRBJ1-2,CASSPPRGPRGGGYGYTF,TGTGCCAGTAGCCCCCCGAGAGGACCGAGAGGGGGGGGATATGGCTACACCTTC
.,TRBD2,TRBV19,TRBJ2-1,CASSIVSGSSYNEQFF,TGTGCCAGTAGTATAGTCAGCGGGAGCTCCTACAATGAGCAGTTCTTC
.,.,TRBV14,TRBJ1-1,CASGKGSEAFF,TGTGCCAGCGGTAAGGGCAGTGAAGCTTTCTTT
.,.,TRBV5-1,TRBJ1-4,CASSLGQGFYEKLFF,TGCGCCAGCAGCTTGGGCCAGGGGTTTTATGAAAAACTGTTTTTT
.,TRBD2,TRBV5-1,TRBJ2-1,CASSTTGTSANNEQFF,TGCGCCAGCAGCACCACCGGGACTAGCGCAAACAATGAGCAGTTCTTC
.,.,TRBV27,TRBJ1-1,CASRRQATADPYTEAFF,TGTGCCAGCAGGAGACAGGCCACCGCTGATCCTTACACTGAAGCTTTCTTT
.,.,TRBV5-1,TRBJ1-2,CASSLEGQGGGYTF,TGCGCCAGCAGCCTCGAGGGACAAGGAGGCGGCTACACCTTC